This T cell receptor (beta chain) was retrieved from a study of blood T cell repertoires in COVID-19. The wider study: COVID-19 samples, acute and convalescent, were from the United States, Italy and Spain.

Germline V gives CDR1 WSHSY, CDR2 SAAADI. The length of the CDR3 is 14 residues. J lost 7 bases, V lost 0 bases, and 3 bases had no gene match. Those who participated ranged in age from roughly 18 to 90 years and resided in about two dozen US areas. Clinical history as reported by participants underpinned cohort assignment. Profiling relied on immunoSEQ multiplex PCR, and the TCRdb table lists in-frame clones only, not all of them. The sample includes a few hundred thousand clones, 80% to 90% of them seen just once. The chain employs TRBV10-2 and TRBJ1-1, with TRBD1 matching 9 bases. This clonotype was obtained from a man aged 25 to 45 who had recovered from COVID-19. Source material: PBMCs or T cells enriched from blood (not recorded which). CDR3 sequence reads: CASSESKDRGEAFF. The CDR3, as DNA: TGCGCCAGCAGTGAGTCTAAGGACAGGGGTGAAGCTTTCTTT.